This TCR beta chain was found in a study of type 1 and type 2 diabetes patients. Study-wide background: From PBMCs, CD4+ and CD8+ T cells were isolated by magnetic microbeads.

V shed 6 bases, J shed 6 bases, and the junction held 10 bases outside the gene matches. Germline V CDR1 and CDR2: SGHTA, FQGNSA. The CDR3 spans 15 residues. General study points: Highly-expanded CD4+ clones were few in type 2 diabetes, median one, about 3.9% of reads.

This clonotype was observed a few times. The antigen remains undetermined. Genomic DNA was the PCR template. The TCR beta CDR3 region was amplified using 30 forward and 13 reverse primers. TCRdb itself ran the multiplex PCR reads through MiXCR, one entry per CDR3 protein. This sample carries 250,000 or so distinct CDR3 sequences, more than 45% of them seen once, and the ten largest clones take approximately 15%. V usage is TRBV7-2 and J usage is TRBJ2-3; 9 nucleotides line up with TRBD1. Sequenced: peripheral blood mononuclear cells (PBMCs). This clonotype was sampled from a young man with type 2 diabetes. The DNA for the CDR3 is TGTGCCAGCAGGAGTGGACAGGGGAGGGCGGATACGCAGTATTTT. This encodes CASRSGQGRADTQYF.